This T cell receptor (beta chain) was captured in a study of identical twins' blood T cells. Ten or more counts support this clonotype. The antigen remains unidentified. This CDR3 has 15 residues. Unmatched junction bases numbered 10, after V lost 5 bases and J lost 4 bases. Germline CDR1 and CDR2: DFQATT and SNEGSKA (reference sequence). MiXCR, applied by TCRdb to the 5' RACE reads, yields one record per CDR3 protein. The table records a few hundred thousand distinct CDR3 sequences, 28% of them present only once. Study results and limitations: Abundant TCRbeta CDR3s overlapped more between twins than with unrelated donors.

Material: PBMCs. This sequence was found in a woman aged 18-49 years in good health. The chain uses TRBV20-1 and TRBJ2-1; 8 bases match TRBD1. The CDR3 coding sequence is TGCAGTGCTCCATCCGGGACAGGTTATTACAATGAGCAGTTCTTC. Translating it yields CSAPSGTGYYNEQFF.